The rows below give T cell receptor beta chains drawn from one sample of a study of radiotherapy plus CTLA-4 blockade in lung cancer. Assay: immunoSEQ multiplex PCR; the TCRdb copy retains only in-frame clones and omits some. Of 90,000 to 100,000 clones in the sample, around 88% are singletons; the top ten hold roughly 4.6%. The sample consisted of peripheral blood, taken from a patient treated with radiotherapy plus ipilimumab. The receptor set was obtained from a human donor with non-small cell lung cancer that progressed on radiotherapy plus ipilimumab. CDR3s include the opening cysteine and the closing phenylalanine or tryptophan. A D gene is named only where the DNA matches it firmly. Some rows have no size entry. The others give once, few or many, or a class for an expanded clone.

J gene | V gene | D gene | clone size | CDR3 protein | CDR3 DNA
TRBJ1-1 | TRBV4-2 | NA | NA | CASSQHSRGGNTEAFF | TGTGCCAGCAGCCAGCATTCACGGGGGGGTAACACTGAAGCTTTCTTT
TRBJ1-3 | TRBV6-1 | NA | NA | CASSELPQRHTSGNTIYF | TGTGCCAGCAGTGAACTTCCACAGCGGCATACCTCTGGAAACACCATATATTTT
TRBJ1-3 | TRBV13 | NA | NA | CASTSGDSSGNTIYF | TGTGCCAGCACCTCTGGAGACAGCTCTGGAAACACCATATATTTT
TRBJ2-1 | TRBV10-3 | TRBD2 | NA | CAIKQTSGSQGEQFF | TGTGCCATAAAACAGACTAGCGGGAGCCAAGGTGAGCAGTTCTTC
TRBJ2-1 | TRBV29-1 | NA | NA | CSGRGSPSNNEQFF | TGCAGCGGTAGAGGAAGCCCCTCAAACAATGAGCAGTTCTTC
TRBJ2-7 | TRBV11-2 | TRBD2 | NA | CASSLTGLAFYEQYF | TGTGCCAGCAGCTTAACGGGACTAGCCTTCTACGAGCAGTACTTC
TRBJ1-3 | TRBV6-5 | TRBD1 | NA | CASSYSGGLSGNTIYF | TGTGCCAGCAGTTACTCAGGGGGCCTCTCTGGAAACACCATATATTTT
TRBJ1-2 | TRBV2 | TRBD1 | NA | CASSYKQGAPAHGYTF | TGTGCCAGCAGTTATAAACAGGGGGCACCGGCCCATGGCTACACCTTC
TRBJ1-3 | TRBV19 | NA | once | CASSILTFSGNTIYF | TGTGCCAGTAGTATACTGACCTTCTCTGGAAACACCATATATTTT
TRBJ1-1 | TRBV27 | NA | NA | CASSFYRSSFTEAFF | TGTGCCAGCAGTTTCTATCGAAGCTCGTTCACTGAAGCTTTCTTT
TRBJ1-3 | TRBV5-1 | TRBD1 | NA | CASSLSGGTGNTIYF | TGCGCCAGCAGCCTATCAGGGGGGACTGGAAACACCATATATTTT
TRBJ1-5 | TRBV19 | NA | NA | CASKSIQPNQPQHF | TGTGCCAGTAAGAGTATACAGCCGAATCAGCCCCAGCATTTT
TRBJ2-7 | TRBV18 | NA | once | CASSPPSRTEIEQYF | TGTGCCAGCTCACCACCGTCCCGGACAGAAATCGAGCAGTACTTC
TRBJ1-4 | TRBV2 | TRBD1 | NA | CASSSERALRDRNEKLFF | TGTGCCAGCAGTTCAGAGAGGGCGCTCCGGGACAGAAATGAAAAACTGTTTTTT
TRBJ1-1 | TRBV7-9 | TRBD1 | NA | CATSDEGASQDSEAFF | TGTGCCACCTCGGACGAGGGGGCTTCTCAAGATTCTGAAGCTTTCTTT
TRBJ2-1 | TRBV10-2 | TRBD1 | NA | CASNVGQVYEQFF | TGCGCCAGCAACGTTGGACAGGTCTATGAGCAGTTCTTC
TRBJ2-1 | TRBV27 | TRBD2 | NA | CASSLSAGVGNEQFF | TGTGCCAGCAGTTTATCGGCGGGAGTGGGGAATGAGCAGTTCTTC
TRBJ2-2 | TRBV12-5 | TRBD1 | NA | CASGADRGPSTGELFF | TGTGCTAGTGGCGCCGACAGGGGGCCGAGCACCGGGGAGCTGTTTTTT
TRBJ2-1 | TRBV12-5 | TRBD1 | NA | CASGLRQGWYNEQFF | TGTGCTAGTGGTTTGCGACAGGGTTGGTACAATGAGCAGTTCTTC
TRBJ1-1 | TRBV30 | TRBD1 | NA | CAWRGTVNTEAFF | TGTGCCTGGAGAGGGACAGTGAACACTGAAGCTTTCTTT
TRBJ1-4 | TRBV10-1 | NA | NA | CASSVDWGTMWGLFF | TGCGCCAGCAGTGTTGACTGGGGAACAATGTGGGGACTGTTTTTT
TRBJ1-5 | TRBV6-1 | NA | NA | CASSVEGRNQPQHF | TGTGCCAGCAGTGTTGAGGGACGCAATCAGCCCCAGCATTTT
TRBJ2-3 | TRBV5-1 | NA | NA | CASSFRVGRAGYTQYF | TGCGCCAGCAGCTTTCGAGTCGGCAGGGCTGGTTATACGCAGTATTTT
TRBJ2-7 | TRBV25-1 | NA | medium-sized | CASSSGYHEQYF | TGTGCCAGCAGTTCCGGGTATCACGAGCAGTACTTC
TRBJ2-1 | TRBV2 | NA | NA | CASSEGGNEQFF | TGTGCCAGCAGTGAAGGCGGGAATGAGCAGTTCTTC
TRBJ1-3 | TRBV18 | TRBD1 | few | CASSPSGQGTGNTIYF | TGTGCCAGCTCTCCTTCGGGACAGGGGACAGGAAACACCATATATTTT
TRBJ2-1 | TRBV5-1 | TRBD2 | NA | CASSSFLAGNNEQFF | TGCGCCAGCAGCAGCTTTCTAGCGGGGAACAATGAGCAGTTCTTC
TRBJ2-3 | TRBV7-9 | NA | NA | CASSFGARAGTTDTQYF | TGTGCCAGCAGCTTCGGGGCGAGGGCGGGAACCACAGATACGCAGTATTTT
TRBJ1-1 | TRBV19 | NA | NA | CASSLRLNTEAFF | TGTGCCAGTAGCCTGAGATTGAACACTGAAGCTTTCTTT
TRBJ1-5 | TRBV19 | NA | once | CASTGWDNQPQHF | TGTGCCAGTACGGGTTGGGACAATCAGCCCCAGCATTTT
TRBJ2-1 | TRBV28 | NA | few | CASSLGAPAEQFF | TGTGCCAGCAGTTTGGGTGCTCCGGCGGAGCAGTTCTTC
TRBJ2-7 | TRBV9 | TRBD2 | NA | CASSVEGTSAEQYF | TGTGCCAGCAGCGTAGAGGGGACTAGCGCCGAGCAGTACTTC
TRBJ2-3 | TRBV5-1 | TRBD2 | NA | CASSLVAGADTQYF | TGCGCCAGCAGCTTGGTGGCGGGAGCAGATACGCAGTATTTT
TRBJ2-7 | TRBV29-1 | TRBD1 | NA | CSVEEGTGYSYEQYF | TGCAGCGTTGAAGAAGGGACAGGCTATTCCTACGAGCAGTACTTC
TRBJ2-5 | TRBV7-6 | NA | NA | CASSLAGSFQETQYF | TGTGCCAGCAGCTTAGCGGGTAGCTTCCAAGAGACCCAGTACTTC
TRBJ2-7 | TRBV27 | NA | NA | CASSFRDKSYEQYF | TGTGCCAGCAGTTTCCGGGACAAGTCCTACGAGCAGTACTTC
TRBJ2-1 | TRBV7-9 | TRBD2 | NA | CASSLLAGAYNEQFF | TGTGCCAGCAGCTTGTTAGCGGGAGCCTACAATGAGCAGTTCTTC
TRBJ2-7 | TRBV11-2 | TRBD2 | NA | CASSYLAGVSEQYF | TGTGCCAGCAGCTACCTAGCGGGAGTAAGCGAGCAGTACTTC
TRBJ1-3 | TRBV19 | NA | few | CASSVGTTGNTIYF | TGTGCCAGTAGTGTAGGGACAACCGGAAACACCATATATTTT
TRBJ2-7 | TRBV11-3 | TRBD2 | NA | CASSQGGAGGNQQYF | TGTGCCAGCAGCCAAGGTGGGGCGGGAGGCAACCAGCAGTACTTC
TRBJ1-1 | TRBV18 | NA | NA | CASSPVGQTTEAFF | TGTGCCAGCTCACCAGTGGGGCAGACCACTGAAGCTTTCTTT
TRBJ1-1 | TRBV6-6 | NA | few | CASSYSRDTEAFF | TGTGCCAGCAGTTACTCCAGAGACACTGAAGCTTTCTTT
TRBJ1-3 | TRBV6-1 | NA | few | CASSEVGNTIYF | TGTGCCAGCAGTGAAGTGGGAAACACCATATATTTT
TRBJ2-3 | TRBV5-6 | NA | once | CASSLGTANTDTQYF | TGTGCCAGCAGCTTGGGGACAGCGAACACAGATACGCAGTATTTT
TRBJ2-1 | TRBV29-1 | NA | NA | CSVVSYNEQFF | TGCAGCGTTGTCAGTTACAATGAGCAGTTCTTC
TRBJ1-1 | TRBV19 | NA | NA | CASSILGIGGNTEAFF | TGTGCCAGTAGTATATTGGGGATCGGAGGGAACACTGAAGCTTTCTTT
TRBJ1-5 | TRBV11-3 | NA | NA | CASSFGQPQHF | TGTGCCAGCAGCTTTGGTCAGCCCCAGCATTTT
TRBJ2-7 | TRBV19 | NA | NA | CASSPRLAPTYEQYF | TGTGCCAGTAGTCCCCGCCTAGCCCCCACCTACGAGCAGTACTTC
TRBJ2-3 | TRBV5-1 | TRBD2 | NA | CASRRTSDSTDTQYF | TGCGCCAGTAGACGGACTAGCGATAGCACAGATACGCAGTATTTT
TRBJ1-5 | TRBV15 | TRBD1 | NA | CATSRRTGGVQPQHF | TGTGCCACCAGCAGACGGACAGGGGGCGTTCAGCCCCAGCATTTT
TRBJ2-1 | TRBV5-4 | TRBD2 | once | CASSLGLAGVNEQFF | TGTGCCAGCAGCTTGGGGCTAGCGGGAGTTAATGAGCAGTTCTTC
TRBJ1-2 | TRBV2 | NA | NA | CASGQTNYGYTF | TGTGCCAGCGGACAGACAAACTATGGCTACACCTTC
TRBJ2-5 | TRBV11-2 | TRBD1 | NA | CASSSADRGGETQYF | TGTGCCAGCAGCTCAGCTGACAGGGGAGGAGAGACCCAGTACTTC
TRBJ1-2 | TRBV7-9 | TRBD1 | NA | CASTPHRGGYGYTF | TGTGCCAGCACCCCGCACAGGGGAGGCTATGGCTACACCTTC